The TCR beta chain under discussion was sequenced for a study of long-term antiretroviral therapy in people with HIV. Whole-study results and caveats: Post-treatment diversity went higher with ART but stayed below transplant donor controls.

Run at survey level, the immunoSEQ assay was version v3.0. The protocol was immunoSEQ multiplex PCR, while the TCRdb copy is restricted to in-frame clones and leaves out a portion. The sample has 25,000 to 35,000 clones; 80% to 90% are singletons. With respect to this clone: Its matching antigen is unknown.

V dropped 2 bases and J dropped 9 bases, with 20 bases sitting between them. The CDR3 consists of 15 residues. Germline V gives CDR1 GTSNPN, CDR2 SVGIG (reference sequence). Per donor, a minimum of one pre-ART and a minimum of two post-ART PBMC samples were available. The source of this sequence is a man aged 45-65 years with HIV. V and J are TRBV30 and TRBJ1-5, with a weak D call TRBD1 (5 bases). Sequencing was performed on unsorted PBMCs, taken 3.2 years before starting antiretroviral therapy. The CDR3 region has the DNA TGTGCCTGGAGTTTGCAGGGAGGGATTGTCACGCCCCAGCATTTT. Its protein product is CAWSLQGGIVTPQHF.